This TCR beta chain derives from a study of CD8 T cells in ankylosing spondylitis. The study, taken as a whole, reports: Existing reports had already noted some motif variants in reactive arthritis synovial fluid and blood. Disease-associated clones were reportedly significantly overrepresented in matched ankylosing spondylitis synovial fluid.

Library preparation for TCR beta used quantitative 5'-RACE with molecular barcodes. TCRdb used MiXCR to reprocess the 5' RACE reads, holding one entry per CDR3 protein. Of under 130,000 distinct CDR3 sequences detected, about 25% appear once; the ten largest clones hold roughly 12%. The CDR3 runs to 13 residues. Germline-derived CDR1 and CDR2 are KGHDR and SFDVKD. The V gene lost 1 base and the J gene lost 10 bases, with 10 bases spanning the gap. There are a few counts of this clonotype. The antigen is undetermined. The chain links TRBV24-1 to TRBJ2-1; D uncertain. This sequence was found in a male donor with ankylosing spondylitis. Input material: synovial fluid, either unsorted or a sorted T cell fraction (not recorded which). As DNA, the CDR3 is TGTGCCACCAGTGATTTCGTAGGTGGGGAGCAGTTCTTC. Amino acid sequence: CATSDFVGGEQFF.